The T cell receptor (beta chain) under discussion was sequenced for a study of cytomegalovirus exposure and HLA in healthy donors. This clone was seen a few times. 60 Vbeta and 13 Jbeta primers were used in PCR. Profiled with immunoSEQ multiplex PCR; TCRdb holds only in-frame clones, not every one. This table holds fewer than 150,000 clones, approximately 77% found once. This sequence was found in a woman aged 45-65 years in good health and CMV-seronegative. Sequences were obtained from PBMCs.

CDR3 nucleotides: TGTGCCAGCAGTGACTCAGGCGGGGGGGCCCCAGATACGCAGTATTTT. As protein: CASSDSGGGAPDTQYF. The V call is TRBV6-4, the J call TRBJ2-3, with 9 bases matching TRBD2. The CDR3 loop spans 16 amino acids. J gave up 4 bases and V 0 bases, and 5 bases lay outside the gene matches. CDR1 is MRHNA, CDR2 SNTAGT, per germline.